This T cell receptor beta chain is from a study of early T cells in non-severe SARS-CoV-2 infection. TCRdb used MiXCR to reprocess the 5' RACE reads, holding one entry per CDR3 protein. Of around 61,000 distinct CDR3 sequences in the sample, about 11% are singletons; the top ten hold 6.5%. The CDR3 covers 14 residues. V lost 4 bases to trimming and J lost 3 bases, with 11 bases between them. From germline, CDR1 is SGHRS and CDR2 YFSETQ. The sequenced sample consisted of whole blood. This clonotype was sampled from an adult who was a healthcare worker with PCR-confirmed SARS-CoV-2 infection or an uninfected control (not recorded which). The chain combines TRBV5-1 with TRBJ2-1, with D uncertain. CDR3 nucleotide sequence: TGCGCCAGCAGCAATTTACTTAACTACAATGAGCAGTTCTTC. This sequence encodes CASSNLLNYNEQFF. Looking up the rest from reference TRBV5-1 and TRBJ2-1 gives the full variable domain: KAGVTQTPRYLIKTRGQQVTLSCSPISGHRSVSWYQQTPGQGLQFLFEYFSETQRNKGNFPGRFSGRQFSNSRSEMNVSTLELGDSALYLCASSNLLNYNEQFFGPGTRLTVL.